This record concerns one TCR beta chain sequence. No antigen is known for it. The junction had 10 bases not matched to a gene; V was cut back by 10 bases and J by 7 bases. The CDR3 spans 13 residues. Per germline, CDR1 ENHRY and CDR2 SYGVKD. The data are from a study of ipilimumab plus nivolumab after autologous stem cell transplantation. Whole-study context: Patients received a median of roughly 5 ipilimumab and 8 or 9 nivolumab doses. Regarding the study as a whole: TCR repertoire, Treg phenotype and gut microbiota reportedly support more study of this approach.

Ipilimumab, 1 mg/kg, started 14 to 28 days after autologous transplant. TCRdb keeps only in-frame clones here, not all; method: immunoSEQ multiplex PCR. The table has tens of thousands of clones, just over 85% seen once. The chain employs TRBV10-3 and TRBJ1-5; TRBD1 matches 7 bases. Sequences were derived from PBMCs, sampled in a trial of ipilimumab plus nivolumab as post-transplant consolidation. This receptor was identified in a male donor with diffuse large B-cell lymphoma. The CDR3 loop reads CATLGGDGQPQHF. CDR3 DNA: TGTGCCACCTTAGGGGGCGACGGGCAGCCCCAGCATTTT.